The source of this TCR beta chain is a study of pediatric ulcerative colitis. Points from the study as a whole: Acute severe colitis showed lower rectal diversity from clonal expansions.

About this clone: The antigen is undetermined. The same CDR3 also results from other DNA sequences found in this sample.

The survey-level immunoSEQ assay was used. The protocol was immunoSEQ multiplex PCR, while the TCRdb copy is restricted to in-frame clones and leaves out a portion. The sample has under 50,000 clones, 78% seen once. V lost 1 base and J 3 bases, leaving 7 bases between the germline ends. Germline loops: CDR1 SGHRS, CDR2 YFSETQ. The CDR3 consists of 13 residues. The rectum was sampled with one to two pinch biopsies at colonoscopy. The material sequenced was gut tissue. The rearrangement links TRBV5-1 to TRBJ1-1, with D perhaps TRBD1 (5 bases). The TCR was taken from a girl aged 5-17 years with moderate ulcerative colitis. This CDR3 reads CASSLTGDTEAFF. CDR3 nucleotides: TGCGCCAGCAGCTTGACGGGGGACACTGAAGCTTTCTTT.